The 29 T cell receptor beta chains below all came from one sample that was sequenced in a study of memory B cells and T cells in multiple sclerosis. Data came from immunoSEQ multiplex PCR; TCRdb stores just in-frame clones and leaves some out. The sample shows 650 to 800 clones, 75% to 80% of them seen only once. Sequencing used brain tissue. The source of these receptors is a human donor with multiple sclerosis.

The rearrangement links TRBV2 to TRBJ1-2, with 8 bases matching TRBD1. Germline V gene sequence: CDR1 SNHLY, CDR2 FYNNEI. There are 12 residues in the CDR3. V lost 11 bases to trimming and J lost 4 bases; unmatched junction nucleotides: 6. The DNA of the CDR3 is TGTGCCGAGGGGACAGGCCTCTATGGCTACACCTTC. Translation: CAEGTGLYGYTF.

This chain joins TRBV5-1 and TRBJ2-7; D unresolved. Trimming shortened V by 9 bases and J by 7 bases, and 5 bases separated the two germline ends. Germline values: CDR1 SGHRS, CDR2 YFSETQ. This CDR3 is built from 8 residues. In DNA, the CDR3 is TGCGCCACCCGGGAGCAGTACTTC. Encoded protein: CATREQYF.

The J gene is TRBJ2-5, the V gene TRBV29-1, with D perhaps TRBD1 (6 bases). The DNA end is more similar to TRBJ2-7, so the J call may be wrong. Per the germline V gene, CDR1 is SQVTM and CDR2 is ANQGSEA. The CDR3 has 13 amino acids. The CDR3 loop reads CSVDLTGTYEQYF. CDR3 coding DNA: TGCAGCGTCGACCTGACAGGAACCTACGAGCAGTACTTC.

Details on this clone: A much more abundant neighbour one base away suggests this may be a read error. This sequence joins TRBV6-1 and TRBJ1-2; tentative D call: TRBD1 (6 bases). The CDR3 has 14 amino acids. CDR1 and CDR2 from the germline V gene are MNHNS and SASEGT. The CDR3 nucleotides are TGTGCCAGCAGCTCTGGGACAAACGCTTATGGCCACACCTTC. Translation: CASSSGTNAYGHTF.

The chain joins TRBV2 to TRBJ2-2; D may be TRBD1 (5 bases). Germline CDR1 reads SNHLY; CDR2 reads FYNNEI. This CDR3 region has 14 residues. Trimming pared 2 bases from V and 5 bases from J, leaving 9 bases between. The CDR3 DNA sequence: TGTGCCAGCAGTGAACAGGGCCCTACCGGGGAGCTGTTTTTT. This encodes CASSEQGPTGELFF.

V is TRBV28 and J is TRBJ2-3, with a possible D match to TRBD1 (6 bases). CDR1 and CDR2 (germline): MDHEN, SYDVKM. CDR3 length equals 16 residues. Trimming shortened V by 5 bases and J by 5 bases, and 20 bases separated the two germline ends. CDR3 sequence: CASSLRKRGGLDTQYF. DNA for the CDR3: TGTGCCAGCAGTCTCCGGAAACGAGGGGGTTTAGATACGCAGTATTTT.

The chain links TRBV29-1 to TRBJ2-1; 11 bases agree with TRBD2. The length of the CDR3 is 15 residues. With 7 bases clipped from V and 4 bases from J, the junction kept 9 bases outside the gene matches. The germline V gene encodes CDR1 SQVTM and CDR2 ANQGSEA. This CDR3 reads CSAISGGAIYNEQFF. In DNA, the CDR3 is TGCAGCGCTATTAGCGGGGGGGCCATTTACAATGAGCAGTTCTTC.

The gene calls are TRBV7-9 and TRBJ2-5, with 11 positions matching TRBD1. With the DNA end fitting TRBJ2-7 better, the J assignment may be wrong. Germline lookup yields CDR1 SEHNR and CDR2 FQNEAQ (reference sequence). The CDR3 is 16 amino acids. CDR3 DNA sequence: TGTGCCAGCAGCCCCCGTGGGACAGGGGGCTCCTACGAGCAGTACTTC. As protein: CASSPRGTGGSYEQYF.

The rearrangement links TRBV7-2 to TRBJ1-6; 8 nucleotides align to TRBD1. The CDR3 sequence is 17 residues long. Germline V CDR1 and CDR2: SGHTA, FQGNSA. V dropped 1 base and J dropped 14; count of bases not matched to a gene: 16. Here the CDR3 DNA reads TGTGCCAGCAGCTTAGTTCCCTCCCAGGGGGCTGGTGTTTCCCTCCACTTT. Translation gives CASSLVPSQGAGVSLHF.

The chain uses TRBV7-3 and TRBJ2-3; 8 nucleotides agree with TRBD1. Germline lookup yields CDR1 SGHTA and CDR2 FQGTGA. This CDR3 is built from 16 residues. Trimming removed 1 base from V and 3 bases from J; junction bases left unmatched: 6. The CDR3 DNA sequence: TGTGCCAGCAGCTTAAGTGCAGGGGGCGGAACAGATACGCAGTATTTT. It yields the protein CASSLSAGGGTDTQYF.

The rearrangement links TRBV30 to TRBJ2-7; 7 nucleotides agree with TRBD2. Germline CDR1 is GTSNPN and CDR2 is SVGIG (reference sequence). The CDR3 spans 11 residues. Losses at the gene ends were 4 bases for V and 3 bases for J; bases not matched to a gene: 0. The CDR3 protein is CAWTSGYEQYF. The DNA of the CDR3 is TGTGCCTGGACTAGCGGCTACGAGCAGTACTTC. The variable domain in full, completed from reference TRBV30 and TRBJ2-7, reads SQTIHQWPATLVQPVGSPLSLECTVEGTSNPNLYWYRQAAGRGLQLLFYSVGIGQISSEVPQNLSASRPQDRQFILSSKKLLLSDSGFYLCAWTSGYEQYFGPGTRLTVT.

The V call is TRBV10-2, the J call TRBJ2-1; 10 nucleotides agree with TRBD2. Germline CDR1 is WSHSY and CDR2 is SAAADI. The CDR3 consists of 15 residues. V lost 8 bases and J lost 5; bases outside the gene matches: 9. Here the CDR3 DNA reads TGCGCCAGCGACTGGACTAGCGGAGGAAACAATGAGCAGTTCTTC. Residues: CASDWTSGGNNEQFF.

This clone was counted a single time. CDR3 protein: CSVGLLNTGELFF. The DNA of the CDR3 is TGCAGCGTCGGACTACTGAACACCGGGGAGCTGTTTTTT. This sequence joins TRBV29-1 and TRBJ2-2; D perhaps matches TRBD2 (6 bases). This CDR3 contains 13 residues. Germline CDR1 is SQVTM and CDR2 is ANQGSEA. V shed 6 bases and J shed 1 base, with 9 bases lying between them.

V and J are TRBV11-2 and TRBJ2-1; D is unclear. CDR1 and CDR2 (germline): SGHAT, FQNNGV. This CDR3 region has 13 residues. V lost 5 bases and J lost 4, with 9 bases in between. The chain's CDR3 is CASSAELYNEQFF. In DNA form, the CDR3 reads TGTGCCAGCAGCGCGGAACTATACAATGAGCAGTTCTTC.

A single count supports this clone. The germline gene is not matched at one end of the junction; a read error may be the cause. CDR3: CASSLAPTGADAYIEQFF. In DNA form, the CDR3 reads TGTGCCAGCAGCTTAGCGCCTACAGGGGCAGATGCCTACATTGAGCAGTTCTTC. J is TRBJ2-1 and V is TRBV7-9; TRBD1 matches 7 bases. Germline CDR1 and CDR2: SEHNR and FQNEAQ (reference sequence). The length of the CDR3 is 18 residues.

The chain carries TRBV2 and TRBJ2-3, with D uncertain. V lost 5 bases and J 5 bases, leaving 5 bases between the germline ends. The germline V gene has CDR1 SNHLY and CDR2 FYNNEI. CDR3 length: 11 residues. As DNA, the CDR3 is TGTGCCAGCAGTCCTGTAGATACGCAGTATTTT. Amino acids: CASSPVDTQYF.

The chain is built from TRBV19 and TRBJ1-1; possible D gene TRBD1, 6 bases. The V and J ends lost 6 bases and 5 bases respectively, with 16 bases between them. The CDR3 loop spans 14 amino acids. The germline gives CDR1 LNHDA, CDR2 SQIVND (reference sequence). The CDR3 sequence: CASSPGARVTEAFF. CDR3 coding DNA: TGTGCCAGTAGCCCAGGGGCACGGGTAACTGAAGCTTTCTTT.

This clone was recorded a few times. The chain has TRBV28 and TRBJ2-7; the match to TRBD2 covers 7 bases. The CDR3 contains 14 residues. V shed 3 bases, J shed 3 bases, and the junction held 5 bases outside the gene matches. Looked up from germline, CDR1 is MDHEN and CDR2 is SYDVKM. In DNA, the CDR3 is TGTGCCAGCAGTTTTCGCGGGAGCGGCTACGAGCAGTACTTC. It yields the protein CASSFRGSGYEQYF.

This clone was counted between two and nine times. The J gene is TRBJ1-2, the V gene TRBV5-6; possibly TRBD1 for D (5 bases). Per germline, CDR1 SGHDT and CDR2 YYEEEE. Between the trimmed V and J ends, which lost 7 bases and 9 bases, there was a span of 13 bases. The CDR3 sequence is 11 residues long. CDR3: CASSVGGSYTF. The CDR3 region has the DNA TGTGCCAGCTCGGTCGGGGGAAGCTACACCTTC.

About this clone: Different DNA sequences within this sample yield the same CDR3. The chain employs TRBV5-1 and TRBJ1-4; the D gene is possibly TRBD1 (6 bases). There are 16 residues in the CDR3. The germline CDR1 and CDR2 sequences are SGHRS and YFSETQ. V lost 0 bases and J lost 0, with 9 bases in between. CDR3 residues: CASSLAGQTTNEKLFF. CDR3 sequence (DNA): TGCGCCAGCAGCTTGGCCGGACAGACAACTAATGAAAAACTGTTTTTT.

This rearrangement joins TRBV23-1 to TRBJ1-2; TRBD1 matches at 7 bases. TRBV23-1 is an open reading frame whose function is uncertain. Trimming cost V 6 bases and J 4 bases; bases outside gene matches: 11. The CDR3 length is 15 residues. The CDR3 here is CASSPNRGRPYGYTF. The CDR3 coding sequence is TGCGCCAGCAGCCCCAACAGGGGAAGACCCTATGGCTACACCTTC.

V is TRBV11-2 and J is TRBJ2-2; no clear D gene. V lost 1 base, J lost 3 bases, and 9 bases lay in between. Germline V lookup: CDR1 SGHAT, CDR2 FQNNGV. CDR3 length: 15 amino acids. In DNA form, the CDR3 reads TGTGCCAGCAGCTTAGCCAGAGGAGACACCGGGGAGCTGTTTTTT. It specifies CASSLARGDTGELFF.

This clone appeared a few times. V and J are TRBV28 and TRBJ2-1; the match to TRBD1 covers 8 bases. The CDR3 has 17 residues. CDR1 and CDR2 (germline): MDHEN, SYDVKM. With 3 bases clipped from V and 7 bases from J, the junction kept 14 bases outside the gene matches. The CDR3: CASSFDRLLTGENEQFF. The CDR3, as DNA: TGTGCCAGCAGTTTCGATAGGTTGTTGACAGGGGAGAATGAGCAGTTCTTC.

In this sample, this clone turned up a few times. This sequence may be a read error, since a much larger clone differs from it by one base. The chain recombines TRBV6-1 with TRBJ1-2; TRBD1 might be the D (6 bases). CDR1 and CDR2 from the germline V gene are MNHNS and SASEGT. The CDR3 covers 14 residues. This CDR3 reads CAGSSGTNAYGYTF. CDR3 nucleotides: TGTGCCGGCAGCTCTGGGACAAACGCTTATGGCTACACCTTC.

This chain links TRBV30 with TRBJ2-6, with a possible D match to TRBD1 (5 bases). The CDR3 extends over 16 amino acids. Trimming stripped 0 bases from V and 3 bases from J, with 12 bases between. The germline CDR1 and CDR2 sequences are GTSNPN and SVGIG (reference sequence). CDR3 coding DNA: TGTGCCTGGAGTGTACCGGCAGGGAATGGGGCCAACGTCCTGACTTTC. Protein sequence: CAWSVPAGNGANVLTF.

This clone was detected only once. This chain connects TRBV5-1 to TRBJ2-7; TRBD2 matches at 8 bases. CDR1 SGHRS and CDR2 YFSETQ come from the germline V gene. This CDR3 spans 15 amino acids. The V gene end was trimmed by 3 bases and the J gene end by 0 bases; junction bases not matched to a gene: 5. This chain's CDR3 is CASSYTAGGSYEQYF. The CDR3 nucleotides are TGCGCCAGCAGCTACACTGCGGGGGGCTCCTACGAGCAGTACTTC.

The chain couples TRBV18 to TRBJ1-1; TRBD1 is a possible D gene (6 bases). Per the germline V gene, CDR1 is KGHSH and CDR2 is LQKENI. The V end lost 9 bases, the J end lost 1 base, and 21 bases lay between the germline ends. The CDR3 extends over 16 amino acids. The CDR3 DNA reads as TGTGCCAGTTCGAATCTACCCTTGGACAGGAACACTGAAGCTTTCTTT. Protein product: CASSNLPLDRNTEAFF.

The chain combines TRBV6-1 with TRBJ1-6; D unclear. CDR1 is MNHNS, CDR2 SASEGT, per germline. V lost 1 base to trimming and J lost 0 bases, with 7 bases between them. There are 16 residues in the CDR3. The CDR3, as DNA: TGTGCCAGCAGTGAAGGCGGTAGCTCCTATAATTCACCCCTCCACTTT. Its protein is CASSEGGSSYNSPLHF.

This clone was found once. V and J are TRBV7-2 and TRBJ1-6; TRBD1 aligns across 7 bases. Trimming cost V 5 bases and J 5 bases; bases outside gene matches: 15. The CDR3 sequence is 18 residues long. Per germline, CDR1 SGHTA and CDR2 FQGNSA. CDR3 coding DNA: TGTGCCAGCAGCCAGGATATGACCGGGACAGTCCATAATTCACCCCTCCACTTT. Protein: CASSQDMTGTVHNSPLHF.